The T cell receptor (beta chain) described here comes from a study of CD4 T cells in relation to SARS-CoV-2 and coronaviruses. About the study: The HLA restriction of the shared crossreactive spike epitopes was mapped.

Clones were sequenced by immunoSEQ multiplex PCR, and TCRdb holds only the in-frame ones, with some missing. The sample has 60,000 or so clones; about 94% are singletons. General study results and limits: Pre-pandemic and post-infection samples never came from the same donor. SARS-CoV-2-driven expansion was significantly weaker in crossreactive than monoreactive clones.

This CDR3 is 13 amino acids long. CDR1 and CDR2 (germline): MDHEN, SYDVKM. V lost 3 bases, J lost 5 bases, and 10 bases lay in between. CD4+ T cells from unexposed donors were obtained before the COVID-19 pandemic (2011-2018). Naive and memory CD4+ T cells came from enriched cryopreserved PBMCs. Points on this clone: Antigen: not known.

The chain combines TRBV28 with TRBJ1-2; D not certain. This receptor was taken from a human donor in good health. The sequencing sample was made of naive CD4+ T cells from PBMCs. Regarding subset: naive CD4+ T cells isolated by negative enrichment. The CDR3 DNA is TGTGCCAGCAGTTTTACTTACAGATATGGCTACACCTTC. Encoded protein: CASSFTYRYGYTF.